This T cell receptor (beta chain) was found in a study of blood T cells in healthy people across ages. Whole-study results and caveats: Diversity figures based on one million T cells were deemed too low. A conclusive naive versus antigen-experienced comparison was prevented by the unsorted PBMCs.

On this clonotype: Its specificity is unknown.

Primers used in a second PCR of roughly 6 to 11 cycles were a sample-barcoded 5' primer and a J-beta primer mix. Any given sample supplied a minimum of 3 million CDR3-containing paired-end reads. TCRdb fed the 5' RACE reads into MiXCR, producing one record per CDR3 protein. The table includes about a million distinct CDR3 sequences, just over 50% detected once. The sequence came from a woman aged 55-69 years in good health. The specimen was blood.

The CDR3 region is CSARRGGNYGYTF. The CDR3 DNA reads TGCAGTGCTAGAAGGGGGGGTAACTATGGCTACACCTTC. This chain links TRBV20-1 with TRBJ1-2, with D possibly matching TRBD1 (6 bases). The CDR3 length is 13 residues. V was shortened by 2 bases and J by 1 base, with 8 bases between the two germline ends. Germline V lookup: CDR1 DFQATT, CDR2 SNEGSKA (reference sequence).